A single sample gave rise to the 14 T cell receptor beta chains below, sequenced in a study of blood T cells in healthy people across ages (dated by TCRdb to between 2014 and 2017). Library preparation was by 5' RACE. A second roughly 6 to 12 cycle PCR used a sample-barcoded 5' primer and a J-beta primer mix. TCRdb reworked the public reads: Q25 trimming with fastp, MiXCR clone assembly, productive beta chains retained. Rows matching on CDR3 protein sequence are summarized as one entry with the most common DNA and genes. The sample table holds 1.5 million to 2 million distinct CDR3 sequences, of which about two fifths were seen once. The ten largest make up 23% of the sample. The material sequenced was blood. These receptors all come from a human donor in good health.

To note about this clonotype: At one of its ends the junction is not consistent with the germline gene, which may arise from a read error. This sequence joins TRBV6-2 or TRBV6-3 and TRBJ2-1; 7 positions agree with TRBD2. Germline V gives CDR1 MNHEY, CDR2 SVGEGT. The CDR3 extends over 14 amino acids. In DNA, the CDR3 is TGTGCCAGCAACGGGGGGATCTCCTACAACGAGCAGTTCTTC. Translation gives CASNGGISYNEQFF.

The genes are TRBV11-2 and TRBJ2-5, with 10 bases lining up with TRBD2. The tail of the sequence fits TRBJ2-7 better, so the J call may be wrong. The CDR3 is 21 amino acids. Germline-derived CDR1 and CDR2 are SGHAT and FQNNGV. The CDR3, as DNA: TGTGCCAGCAGCTTAGACGGCAGTCTACAGCGGGGGGGCGGGGGCTATAGCGAGCAGTACTTC. It specifies CASSLDGSLQRGGGGYSEQYF.

This chain links TRBV5-1 with TRBJ2-5, with D possibly TRBD2 on 6 matching bases. V dropped 9 bases and J dropped 1 base, with 16 bases sitting between them. The CDR3 covers 14 residues. Germline V gene lookup returns CDR1 SGHRS and CDR2 YFSETQ. CDR3 protein: CATNGGAPQETQYF. Here the CDR3 DNA reads TGCGCCACCAACGGAGGGGCGCCCCAAGAGACCCAGTACTTC.

This chain joins TRBV6-2 or TRBV6-3 and TRBJ2-7, with D perhaps being TRBD1 or TRBD2 (6 bases each). The assigned J gene may be wrong: the sequence end matches TRBJ2-5 better. CDR3 length: 14 residues. CDR1 MNHEY and CDR2 SVGEGT come from the germline V gene. CDR3 sequence (DNA): TGTGCCAGCAGGGAGGGGGGCGGTGGAGAGACCCAGTACTTC. Translated, it gives CASREGGGGETQYF.

The chain combines TRBV5-1 with TRBJ1-1; weak D call: TRBD1 (6 bases). V lost 0 bases to trimming and J lost 4 bases, with 16 bases between them. The CDR3 spans 16 residues. CDR1 and CDR2 from the germline V gene are SGHRS and YFSETQ. The CDR3 nucleotides read TGCGCCAGCAGCTTGGCCGAGGACAGTTTCGGCACTGAAGCTTTCTTT. It specifies CASSLAEDSFGTEAFF.

J is TRBJ2-3 and V is TRBV7-3; TRBD2 agrees at 10 bases. The ends lost 2 bases at V and 6 bases at J; junction bases unmatched: 5. Germline CDR1 reads SGHTA; CDR2 reads FQGTGA. This CDR3 is 15 amino acids long. In DNA, the CDR3 is TGTGCCAGCAGCTTAGGACTAGCGGCCGGGGATACGCAGTATTTT. Translated, it gives CASSLGLAAGDTQYF. Variable domain in full (rest from reference TRBV7-3 and TRBJ2-3): GAGVSQTPSNKVTEKGKYVELRCDPISGHTALYWYRQSLGQGPEFLIYFQGTGAADDSGLPNDRFFAVRPEGSVSTLKIQRTERGDSAVYLCASSLGLAAGDTQYFGPGTRLTVL.

The chain couples TRBV9 to TRBJ2-1; 8 bases line up with TRBD1. The CDR3 sequence is 18 residues long. After removal of 0 bases from V and 7 bases from J, the junction contained 15 bases not matched to a gene. From germline, CDR1 is SGDLS and CDR2 YYNGEE. The CDR3 here is CASSVGPIGQGARNEQFF. CDR3 bases: TGTGCCAGCAGCGTAGGTCCTATCGGGCAGGGGGCGCGGAATGAGCAGTTCTTC.

The V call is TRBV28, the J call TRBJ2-5; 7 bases fit TRBD2. With 5 bases clipped from V and 2 bases from J, the junction kept 5 bases outside the gene matches. The CDR3 extends over 14 amino acids. In germline, CDR1 is MDHEN, CDR2 SYDVKM. CDR3 region: CASSRTRTQETQYF. DNA of the CDR3: TGTGCCAGCAGTCGGACTAGGACTCAAGAGACCCAGTACTTC.

The table lists this clonotype with a few counts. The rearrangement links TRBV20-1 to TRBJ2-1; weak D call: TRBD1 (6 bases). Trimming took off 3 bases at V and 3 bases at J, with 15 bases between the two ends. Germline V gene data show CDR1 as DFQATT and CDR2 as SNEGSKA (reference sequence). The CDR3 is 15 amino acids. As DNA, the CDR3 is TGCAGTGCTAGGGAAAACCCGGGACACTACAATGAGCAGTTCTTC. It encodes CSARENPGHYNEQFF.

This clonotype was recorded only once. This chain connects TRBV20-1 to TRBJ2-3; D is undetermined. CDR3 size: 13 residues. Germline V gene data show CDR1 as DFQATT and CDR2 as SNEGSKA (reference sequence). The V end lost 6 bases, the J end lost 1 base, and 11 bases lay between the germline ends. The CDR3 DNA sequence: TGCAGTGCCGTTTCAACAGGCACAGATACGCAGTATTTT. Protein: CSAVSTGTDTQYF.

This chain connects TRBV28 to TRBJ2-7, with 13 bases lining up with TRBD2. CDR3 length equals 20 residues. Germline CDR1 and CDR2: MDHEN and SYDVKM. The trim removed 6 bases at V and 0 bases at J, leaving 17 bases unmatched. CDR3 DNA sequence: TGTGCCAGCAGGACCAAATCGGGACTAGCGGGGATTCAATTCTCCTACGAGCAGTACTTC. Its translation: CASRTKSGLAGIQFSYEQYF.

This clonotype came up once. The junction differs from germline at one of its ends, possibly a read error. The CDR3 DNA reads as TGCGTCAGCACCCCGGGGGTAACCGTGAACACTGAAGCTTTCTTT. Translated, it gives CVSTPGVTVNTEAFF. The genes are TRBV5-1 and TRBJ1-1; D is possibly TRBD1 (5 bases). This CDR3 spans 15 amino acids. Germline V gives CDR1 SGHRS, CDR2 YFSETQ. The entire variable domain, with the rest obtained from reference TRBV5-1 and TRBJ1-1, is as follows: KAGVTQTPRYLIKTRGQQVTLSCSPISGHRSVSWYQQTPGQGLQFLFEYFSETQRNKGNFPGRFSGRQFSNSRSEMNVSTLELGDSALYLCVSTPGVTVNTEAFFGQGTRLTVV.

This clonotype was seen a few times. The chain is built from TRBV29-1 and TRBJ2-7; D is uncertain. Germline lookup yields CDR1 SQVTM and CDR2 ANQGSEA. Trimming took 1 base from V and 3 from J, leaving 10 bases between them. The CDR3 covers 13 residues. CDR3 sequence: CSVEGNRFYEQYF. CDR3 nucleotide sequence: TGCAGCGTTGAAGGAAACAGATTCTACGAGCAGTACTTC.

This clonotype has a handful of counts. The chain has TRBV7-9 and TRBJ1-2; D gene ambiguous. This CDR3 comprises 14 residues. Between the trimmed V and J ends, which lost 1 base and 4 bases, there was a span of 10 bases. Germline V gene sequence: CDR1 SEHNR, CDR2 FQNEAQ (reference sequence). The CDR3 nucleotides are TGTGCCAGCAGCTTAGGACCCCAGTCCTATGGCTACACCTTC. Translated: CASSLGPQSYGYTF.